The text below deals with one T cell receptor (beta chain). Trimming pared 2 bases from V and 7 bases from J, leaving 5 bases between. The CDR3 runs to 11 residues. Per germline, CDR1 MDHEN and CDR2 SYDVKM. This record belongs to a study of OX40 agonist ivuxolimab in advanced cancers. On the study more broadly: The eligibility criteria allowed prior anti-PD-1, anti-PD-L1 or anti-CTLA-4 therapy, and 40% had some.

Method: immunoSEQ multiplex PCR; TCRdb's copy keeps in-frame clones and lacks some. The table includes about 49,000 clones, roughly 86% detected once. The sample in question was CD4+ or CD8+ T cells sorted from blood, obtained in a trial of the OX40 agonist ivuxolimab. The receptor's source is an adult with an advanced solid tumor such as melanoma, head and neck, liver or kidney cancer. The chain employs TRBV28 and TRBJ1-2; D uncertain. CDR3 region: CASSLRGGYTF. The CDR3 DNA reads TGTGCCAGCAGTTTACGAGGTGGCTACACCTTC.